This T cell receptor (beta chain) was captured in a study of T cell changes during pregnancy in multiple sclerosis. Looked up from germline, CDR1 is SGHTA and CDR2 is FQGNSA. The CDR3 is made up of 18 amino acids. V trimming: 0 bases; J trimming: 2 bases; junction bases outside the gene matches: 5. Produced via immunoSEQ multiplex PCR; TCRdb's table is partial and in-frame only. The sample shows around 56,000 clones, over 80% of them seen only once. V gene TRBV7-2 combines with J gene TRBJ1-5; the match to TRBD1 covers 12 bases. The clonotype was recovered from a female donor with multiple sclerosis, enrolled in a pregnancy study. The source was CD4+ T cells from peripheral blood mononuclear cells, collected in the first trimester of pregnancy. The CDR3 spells CASSLAVGTGGGNQPQHF. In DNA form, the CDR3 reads TGTGCCAGCAGCTTAGCGGTCGGGACAGGGGGCGGCAATCAGCCCCAGCATTTT.